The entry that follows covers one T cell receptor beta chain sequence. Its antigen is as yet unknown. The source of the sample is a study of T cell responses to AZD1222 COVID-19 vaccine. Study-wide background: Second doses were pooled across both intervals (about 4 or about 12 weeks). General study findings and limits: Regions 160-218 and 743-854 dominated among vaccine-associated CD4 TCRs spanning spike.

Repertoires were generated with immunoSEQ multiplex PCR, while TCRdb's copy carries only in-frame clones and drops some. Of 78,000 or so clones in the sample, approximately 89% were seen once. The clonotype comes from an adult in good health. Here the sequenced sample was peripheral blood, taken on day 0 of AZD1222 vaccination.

CDR3 DNA: TGTGCCAGCAGCAACAGCGGGGAAGAGACCCAGTACTTC. This translates into CASSNSGEETQYF. The chain is built from TRBV7-3 and TRBJ2-5, with TRBD2 identical over 7 bases. The CDR3 has 13 residues. In germline, CDR1 is SGHTA, CDR2 FQGTGA. V lost 5 bases to trimming and J lost 3 bases; unmatched junction nucleotides: 3.